Below are 17 T cell receptor beta chains sequenced from a single sample in a study of post-analysis software for immune sequencing data. Study observations and caveats: Among 4 or 5 TRBV segments more frequent in patients than controls were TRBV5-6, TRBV5-1 and TRBV20-1.

Prepared TCR beta cDNA libraries contained unique molecular identifiers. TCRdb itself ran the PCR reads through MiXCR, one entry per CDR3 protein. The table has roughly 540,000 distinct CDR3 sequences, about a third seen once. The antigens for these receptors are not known. Material: blood. These TCRs come from a girl under 18 with multiple sclerosis.

The gene calls are TRBV5-1 and TRBJ2-5; 9 positions agree with TRBD1. The DNA end is more similar to TRBJ2-7, so the J call may be wrong. There are 14 residues in the CDR3. Germline CDR1 reads SGHRS; CDR2 reads YFSETQ. CDR3 coding DNA: TGCGCCAGCACCTCGGGACAGGGACTCTTCGAGCAGTACTTC. This translates into CASTSGQGLFEQYF.

A few counts support this clonotype. This rearrangement joins TRBV20-1 to TRBJ2-3; the match to TRBD2 covers 12 bases. The CDR3 sequence is 16 residues long. V lost 6 bases, J lost 6 bases, and 13 bases stayed unmatched. The germline V gene encodes CDR1 DFQATT and CDR2 SNEGSKA (reference sequence). The CDR3 protein is CSAFRLAGVTGDTQYF. CDR3 nucleotides: TGCAGTGCCTTCAGACTAGCGGGGGTTACTGGGGATACGCAGTATTTT.

The sample holds a few counts of this clonotype. The chain has TRBV3-1 and TRBJ2-1, with TRBD2 identical over 7 bases. Trimming cost V 3 bases and J 5 bases; bases outside gene matches: 4. CDR3 size: 14 residues. Germline values: CDR1 LGHDT, CDR2 YNNKEL (reference sequence). CDR3 protein: CASSQWTRNNEQFF. The CDR3, as DNA: TGTGCCAGCAGCCAGTGGACTAGGAACAATGAGCAGTTCTTC.

DNA for the CDR3: TGCAGTGCTAGAGATTGGACAGGGGGTACCTACGAGCAGTACTTC. It is translated as CSARDWTGGTYEQYF. V gene TRBV20-1 combines with J gene TRBJ2-7, with 10 bases lining up with TRBD1. J gave up 2 bases and V 0 bases, and 4 bases lay outside the gene matches. Germline CDR1 and CDR2: DFQATT and SNEGSKA (reference sequence). This CDR3 has 15 amino acids.

The chain links TRBV6-5 to TRBJ2-5; the D call may be TRBD1 or TRBD2 (5 bases each). The J call may be incorrect, as the DNA end agrees better with TRBJ2-7. CDR3 length: 14 residues. The germline gives CDR1 MNHEY, CDR2 SVGAGI. CDR3 bases: TGTGCCAGCAGCGAACCGGGACCCAAGGACGAGCAGTACTTC. This codes for CASSEPGPKDEQYF.

In regard to this clonotype: A much larger clone sits a single nucleotide away, making a read error possible. The CDR3 loop is CASSLEGGTDMQYF. The CDR3 DNA is TGTGCCAGCAGCTTAGAAGGGGGCACAGATATGCAGTATTTT. The rearrangement links TRBV7-9 to TRBJ2-3; 7 positions match TRBD1. In germline, CDR1 is SEHNR, CDR2 FQNEAQ (reference sequence). This CDR3 comprises 14 residues.

The gene calls are TRBV2 and TRBJ1-4; no firm D call. From germline, CDR1 is SNHLY and CDR2 FYNNEI. This CDR3 has 15 residues. Trimming stripped 3 bases from V and 7 bases from J, with 15 bases between. The CDR3 reads CASSEGATSGEKLFF. The CDR3 nucleotides are TGTGCCAGCAGTGAGGGAGCCACTTCGGGTGAAAAACTGTTTTTT.

V gene TRBV5-1 combines with J gene TRBJ1-2, with 7 bases lining up with TRBD1. This CDR3 has 13 amino acids. Trimming took 6 bases from V and 5 from J; bases not matched to a gene: 7. Germline assignment: CDR1 SGHRS and CDR2 YFSETQ. The CDR3 DNA follows: TGCGCCAGCACCCGGACAGGAAGATATGGCTACACCTTC. This gives the protein CASTRTGRYGYTF.

As to this clonotype: This sequence may be a read error, since a much larger clone differs from it by one base. The gene calls are TRBV7-6 and TRBJ2-3; no reliable D call. This CDR3 region has 11 residues. Deletions cut 5 bases from V and 11 bases from J, with 11 bases between. CDR1 and CDR2 (germline): SGHVS, FNYEAQ. CDR3 sequence reads: CASSPDWGQYF. The CDR3, as DNA: TGTGCCAGCAGCCCCGATTGGGGGCAGTATTTT.

The chain combines TRBV18 with TRBJ2-5; 9 bases align to TRBD2. The CDR3 consists of 15 residues. After removal of 0 bases from V and 6 bases from J, the junction contained 5 bases not matched to a gene. The germline CDR1 and CDR2 sequences are KGHSH and LQKENI. The CDR3 sequence is CASSPPSGGWKTQYF. The CDR3 coding sequence is TGTGCCAGCTCACCACCTAGCGGGGGATGGAAGACCCAGTACTTC.

This clonotype has just a few counts. This CDR3 is CASSARDRGPVYGYTF. CDR3 in DNA: TGTGCCAGCAGCGCCAGGGACAGGGGCCCCGTATATGGCTACACCTTC. The chain carries TRBV9 and TRBJ1-2, with 10 bases identical to TRBD1. V was pared by 3 bases and J by 5 bases, with 10 bases of the junction left unmatched. Germline-derived CDR1 and CDR2 are SGDLS and YYNGEE. CDR3 length: 16 amino acids. The full variable domain, in which reference TRBV9 and TRBJ1-2 provide the parts outside the CDR3, is DSGVTQTPKHLITATGQRVTLRCSPRSGDLSVYWYQQSLDQGLQFLIQYYNGEERAKGNILERFSAQQFPDLHSELNLSSLELGDSALYFCASSARDRGPVYGYTFGSGTRLTVV.

This clonotype came up a few times. The chain links TRBV10-3 to TRBJ2-1; 10 bases are a match to TRBD1. After removal of 4 bases from V and 4 bases from J, the junction contained 4 bases not matched to a gene. The CDR3 totals 15 residues. CDR1 and CDR2 from the germline V gene are ENHRY and SYGVKD. The CDR3 sequence is CAISVGTGVYNEQFF. CDR3 DNA sequence: TGTGCCATCAGTGTTGGGACAGGGGTTTACAATGAGCAGTTCTTC.

The rearrangement uses TRBV5-1 and TRBJ2-1, with 7 positions matching TRBD1. Looked up from germline, CDR1 is SGHRS and CDR2 is YFSETQ. V dropped 5 bases and J dropped 3; count of bases not matched to a gene: 8. The CDR3 runs 15 residues. CDR3 protein: CASRAEGGIYNEQFF. The CDR3 bases are TGCGCCAGCAGGGCCGAAGGGGGCATCTACAATGAGCAGTTCTTC.

This rearrangement joins TRBV6-5 to TRBJ1-2; 9 nucleotides line up with TRBD1. There are 13 residues in the CDR3. Germline lookup yields CDR1 MNHEY and CDR2 SVGAGI. V shed 6 bases, J shed 8 bases, and the junction held 7 bases outside the gene matches. The CDR3 nucleotides read TGTGCCAGCAGCCGTGACAGGGGGGGAGGCTACACCTTC. It specifies CASSRDRGGGYTF.

V and J are TRBV12-3 or TRBV12-4 and TRBJ1-5; D is perhaps TRBD1 (5 bases). The CDR3 extends over 15 amino acids. Trimming left V 3 bases short and J 9 bases short, with 18 bases between. The CDR3 reads CASSLEGRGWGPQHF. DNA for the CDR3: TGTGCCAGCAGTTTGGAGGGAAGGGGTTGGGGGCCCCAGCATTTT.

V gene TRBV5-1 combines with J gene TRBJ1-6; no clear D. The germline V gene has CDR1 SGHRS and CDR2 YFSETQ. V was shortened by 0 bases and J by 8 bases, with 6 bases between the two germline ends. The CDR3 has 13 amino acids. The CDR3 loop is CASSLAGYSPLHF. The CDR3 DNA reads TGCGCCAGCAGCTTGGCAGGATATTCACCCCTCCACTTT.

This clonotype was counted only a few times. The rearrangement uses TRBV7-2 and TRBJ2-5; 14 bases are a match to TRBD2. From germline, CDR1 is SGHTA and CDR2 FQGNSA. The CDR3 contains 14 residues. V lost 5 bases, J lost 7 bases, and 3 bases stayed unmatched. The CDR3 sequence: CASSPGTSGGTQYF. The CDR3 region has the DNA TGTGCCAGCAGCCCTGGGACTAGCGGGGGGACCCAGTACTTC.